This T cell receptor beta chain was observed in a study of shared clonotypes between healthy human individuals. Overall study findings and caveats: Estimated richness was generally greater in naive than memory subsets.

An assay was performed, and its level was deep. Assay: immunoSEQ multiplex PCR; the TCRdb copy retains only in-frame clones and omits some. Seen here are a few million clones, 90% to 95% observed once, and the top ten hold about 0.13%. In regard to this clone: The antigen is not known.

Sequencing used naive CD4+ T cells sorted from blood. Subset given: CD45RA+ positively selected. The TCR comes from a man in his late teens or twenties in good health.

CDR3 region: CASSWAGGGNTEAFF. CDR3 sequence (DNA): TGTGCCAGCAGCTGGGCAGGGGGCGGTAACACTGAAGCTTTCTTT. The chain is built from TRBV7-2 and TRBJ1-1, with 8 bases matching TRBD1. This CDR3 contains 15 residues. Trimming cost V 4 bases and J 2 bases; bases outside gene matches: 6. Germline loops: CDR1 SGHTA, CDR2 FQGNSA.